This T cell receptor (beta chain) derives from a study of blood T cell repertoires in COVID-19. Turning to the study itself: The United States, Italy and Spain were the sources of the acute and convalescent COVID-19 samples. Sources were T cells, B-cell-depleted T cells, or PBMCs; the material itself was cDNA or gDNA.

Original processing methods: Amplified reference gene primers provided the basis for estimating nucleated cell counts. Here immunoSEQ multiplex PCR was the method, and the copy in TCRdb shows in-frame clones only, minus some. The D gene and trimming were derived from the DNA, and the V and J assignments and clone size from that table. Of 210,000 or so clones listed, around four fifths are singletons. This CDR3 contains 13 residues. V was trimmed by 0 bases and J by 12 bases, leaving 12 bases between them. The germline V gene encodes CDR1 MNHNS and CDR2 SASEGT. The specimen sequenced was peripheral blood. This TCR came from a man aged 45-60 years with active or convalescent COVID-19. V usage is TRBV6-1 and J usage is TRBJ2-1; the D is unclear. The CDR3 here is CASSEAQVQRQFF. The CDR3 bases are TGTGCCAGCAGTGAAGCTCAGGTCCAAAGGCAGTTCTTC.